This is a list of T cell receptor beta chains from one sample in a study of blood T cell repertoires in COVID-19. This table comes from immunoSEQ multiplex PCR, and its TCRdb copy is limited to in-frame clones, with some not included. This sample carries about 370,000 clones, just under 90% of them seen once, and the ten largest clones take 1.5% to 2%. The sample taken for sequencing was PBMCs or T cells enriched from blood (not recorded which). Source of these receptors: a young woman who had recovered from COVID-19. Each CDR3 is given with its conserved first and last residue. D genes are given only for firm matches. Expanded clones are given a class, and other clones once, few, many or no size at all.

j_gene: TRBJ2-6; d_gene: NA; v_gene: TRBV19; len: 19; abundance: NA; CDR3nt: TGTGCCAGTAGTATAAAACTAGCCGCACTTCTCTCTGGGGCCAACGTCCTGACTTTC; CDR3aa: CASSIKLAALLSGANVLTF
j_gene: TRBJ1-3; d_gene: TRBD1; v_gene: TRBV18; len: 14; abundance: NA; CDR3nt: TGTGCCAGCTCAAACGACAGGGTCGGAAACACCATATATTTT; CDR3aa: CASSNDRVGNTIYF
j_gene: TRBJ1-2; d_gene: TRBD1; v_gene: TRBV24-1; len: 13; abundance: NA; CDR3nt: TGTGCCACCAGCCGGGACAGGGGATACGGCTACACCTTC; CDR3aa: CATSRDRGYGYTF
j_gene: TRBJ1-3; d_gene: TRBD1; v_gene: TRBV18; len: 15; abundance: NA; CDR3nt: TGTGCCAGCTCACCCCTGGACAGGGGTGGAAACACCATATATTTT; CDR3aa: CASSPLDRGGNTIYF
j_gene: TRBJ2-3; d_gene: TRBD1; v_gene: TRBV2; len: 13; abundance: NA; CDR3nt: TGTGCCAGCACGAAACAGGGGACAGATACGCAGTATTTT; CDR3aa: CASTKQGTDTQYF
j_gene: TRBJ1-3; d_gene: NA; v_gene: TRBV14; len: 14; abundance: NA; CDR3nt: TGTGCCAGCAGCCAAGATGCGGGAGGAAACACCATATATTTT; CDR3aa: CASSQDAGGNTIYF
j_gene: TRBJ2-1; d_gene: NA; v_gene: TRBV12-3/TRBV12-4; len: 13; abundance: NA; CDR3nt: TGTGCCAGCAGTTTCAACCTAGCGCATGAGCAGTTCTTC; CDR3aa: CASSFNLAHEQFF
j_gene: TRBJ1-4; d_gene: NA; v_gene: TRBV27; len: 14; abundance: NA; CDR3nt: TGTGCCAGCAGTTTCAGGGGAGATAATGAAAAACTGTTTTTT; CDR3aa: CASSFRGDNEKLFF
j_gene: TRBJ1-4; d_gene: TRBD1; v_gene: TRBV7-8; len: 15; abundance: once; CDR3nt: TGTGCCAGCAGCTCGGACAGGGGGCCTAATGAAAAACTGTTTTTT; CDR3aa: CASSSDRGPNEKLFF
j_gene: TRBJ1-4; d_gene: NA; v_gene: TRBV6-5; len: 13; abundance: NA; CDR3nt: TGTGCCAGCACCCCGCCGGGTTGGGAAAAACTGTTTTTT; CDR3aa: CASTPPGWEKLFF
j_gene: TRBJ1-1; d_gene: TRBD1; v_gene: TRBV28; len: 16; abundance: NA; CDR3nt: TGTGCCAGCAGGCATTACCAGGGGGCGTACGGCCTAGAAGCTTTCTTT; CDR3aa: CASRHYQGAYGLEAFF
j_gene: TRBJ2-7; d_gene: NA; v_gene: TRBV11-2; len: 11; abundance: NA; CDR3nt: TGTGCCAGCAGCGTATACTACGAGCAGTACTTC; CDR3aa: CASSVYYEQYF
j_gene: TRBJ2-7; d_gene: TRBD1; v_gene: TRBV19; len: 12; abundance: NA; CDR3nt: TGTGCTTCCGGGACAGGGTCCTACGAGCAGTACTTC; CDR3aa: CASGTGSYEQYF
j_gene: TRBJ1-2; d_gene: TRBD1; v_gene: TRBV9; len: 14; abundance: NA; CDR3nt: TGTGCCAGCAGCGTAGAGGCAGGGGGCTATGGCTACACCTTC; CDR3aa: CASSVEAGGYGYTF
j_gene: TRBJ1-5; d_gene: NA; v_gene: TRBV7-9; len: 14; abundance: few; CDR3nt: TGTGCCAGCAGCTACTACGGGAGCAATCAGCCCCAGCATTTT; CDR3aa: CASSYYGSNQPQHF
j_gene: TRBJ1-5; d_gene: NA; v_gene: TRBV7-2; len: 16; abundance: once; CDR3nt: TGTGCCAGCAGCTTCGAAGTCCTGGACATCAATCAGCCCCAGCATTTT; CDR3aa: CASSFEVLDINQPQHF
j_gene: TRBJ1-2; d_gene: TRBD1; v_gene: TRBV2; len: 16; abundance: NA; CDR3nt: TGTGCCAGCAGAGGATTCGGACAGGGGCCCCCCTATGGCTACACCTTC; CDR3aa: CASRGFGQGPPYGYTF
j_gene: TRBJ2-2; d_gene: NA; v_gene: TRBV7-9; len: 16; abundance: few; CDR3nt: TGTGCCAGCAGCGCAGGGCCCGGCCCGAACACCGGGGAGCTGTTTTTT; CDR3aa: CASSAGPGPNTGELFF
j_gene: TRBJ1-1; d_gene: TRBD1; v_gene: TRBV28; len: 14; abundance: NA; CDR3nt: TGTGCCAGCAGCAGAGGACAGGGGAACACTGAAGCTTTCTTT; CDR3aa: CASSRGQGNTEAFF
j_gene: TRBJ1-4; d_gene: NA; v_gene: TRBV3-1/TRBV3-2; len: 15; abundance: NA; CDR3nt: TGTGCCAGCACTCATCGGGGGGCAGGGAATGAAAAACTGTTTTTT; CDR3aa: CASTHRGAGNEKLFF
j_gene: TRBJ2-5; d_gene: NA; v_gene: TRBV7-9; len: 12; abundance: NA; CDR3nt: TGTGCCAGCAGCTTAGTCTTTAAGACCCAGTACTTC; CDR3aa: CASSLVFKTQYF
j_gene: TRBJ1-1; d_gene: NA; v_gene: TRBV6-6; len: 14; abundance: NA; CDR3nt: TGTGCCAGCATCACGGCCCCCAGGGAAATCGAAGCTTTCTTT; CDR3aa: CASITAPREIEAFF
j_gene: TRBJ2-7; d_gene: TRBD1; v_gene: TRBV9; len: 14; abundance: NA; CDR3nt: TGTGCCAGCAGCGTAGCGGGACAGGAATACGAGCAGTACTTC; CDR3aa: CASSVAGQEYEQYF
j_gene: TRBJ1-1; d_gene: TRBD1; v_gene: TRBV11-2; len: 11; abundance: NA; CDR3nt: TGTGCCAGCAGCTTAGTCGGAGACAGGGTCTTT; CDR3aa: CASSLVGDRVF
j_gene: TRBJ1-2; d_gene: TRBD1; v_gene: TRBV6-5; len: 13; abundance: NA; CDR3nt: TGTGCCAGCAGCCCCGACAGGGTCTGGGGCTACACCTTC; CDR3aa: CASSPDRVWGYTF
j_gene: TRBJ2-7; d_gene: TRBD1; v_gene: TRBV18; len: 14; abundance: NA; CDR3nt: TGTGCCAGCTCACGCCTCGGCAGGGGGTACGAGCAGTACTTC; CDR3aa: CASSRLGRGYEQYF
j_gene: TRBJ2-7; d_gene: TRBD2; v_gene: TRBV7-2; len: 16; abundance: few; CDR3nt: TGTGCCAGCAGCGCTACTAGCGGGAGTATAAAGAACGAGCAGTACTTC; CDR3aa: CASSATSGSIKNEQYF
j_gene: TRBJ2-1; d_gene: NA; v_gene: TRBV28; len: 14; abundance: NA; CDR3nt: TGTGCCAGCAGCGGACAAAGCTCCTACAATGAGCAGTTCTTC; CDR3aa: CASSGQSSYNEQFF
j_gene: TRBJ1-2; d_gene: NA; v_gene: TRBV28; len: 15; abundance: once; CDR3nt: TGTGCCAGCAGTTTCCGGGTGTCTGGGTTCTATGGCTACACCTTC; CDR3aa: CASSFRVSGFYGYTF
j_gene: TRBJ1-2; d_gene: NA; v_gene: TRBV10-3; len: 13; abundance: NA; CDR3nt: TGTGCCATCAGTGAACTTGATCCCTATGGCTACACCTTC; CDR3aa: CAISELDPYGYTF
j_gene: TRBJ1-2; d_gene: TRBD1; v_gene: TRBV11-2; len: 14; abundance: NA; CDR3nt: TGTGCCAGCAGCTTAGGACGGACAGGGGTTGGCTACACCTTC; CDR3aa: CASSLGRTGVGYTF
j_gene: TRBJ2-1; d_gene: TRBD2; v_gene: TRBV28; len: 17; abundance: NA; CDR3nt: TGTGCCAGCAGGCAAAAAGTATGGCTAGCGGACGGAAATGAGCAGTTCTTC; CDR3aa: CASRQKVWLADGNEQFF
j_gene: TRBJ2-1; d_gene: TRBD2; v_gene: TRBV18; len: 19; abundance: NA; CDR3nt: TGTGCCAGCTCACTCAATTCCGGGACTAGCGGGACCCTCTACAATGAGCAGTTCTTC; CDR3aa: CASSLNSGTSGTLYNEQFF